This entry lists 16 T cell receptor beta chains sequenced from one sample in a study of CD8+CD57+ T cells in acquired aplastic anemia. Profiling of TCR beta VDJ combinations and CDR3 sequences used genomic DNA as template. TCRdb reanalysed the reads using MiXCR and keeps one entry per CDR3 protein. The profile covers 200,000 to 250,000 distinct CDR3 sequences, with roughly 57% appearing a single time and 25% to 30% taken by the ten largest. The material sequenced was sorted CD4+, CD8+, or CD8+CD57+ T cells (not recorded which) from PBMCs. All receptors derive from a human donor in good health.

This clonotype has ten or more counts. The genes are TRBV12-3 or TRBV12-4 and TRBJ1-2, with D maybe TRBD1 (6 bases). CDR3 size: 12 residues. The V and J ends lost 7 bases and 5 bases respectively, with 11 bases between them. The DNA for the CDR3 is TGTGCCAGCACCTCGGACAGTTATGGCTACACCTTC. It translates to CASTSDSYGYTF.

The V and J genes are TRBV7-2 and TRBJ2-1; D is perhaps TRBD1 (5 bases). The CDR3 is made up of 12 amino acids. V was cut by 4 bases and J by 12 bases, with 13 bases left in between. Germline V gene data show CDR1 as SGHTA and CDR2 as FQGNSA. The CDR3 nucleotides read TGTGCCAGCAGCTCTCAGGGTGTTCGGCAGTTCTTC. Amino acids: CASSSQGVRQFF.

This chain joins TRBV19 and TRBJ1-5, with a possible D match to TRBD1 (5 bases). Trimming took 1 base from V and 3 from J, leaving 10 bases between them. In germline, CDR1 is LNHDA, CDR2 SQIVND (reference sequence). The CDR3 contains 15 residues. CDR3 residues: CASSIGQRDNQPQHF. The CDR3 region has the DNA TGTGCCAGTAGTATAGGACAGAGAGACAATCAGCCCCAGCATTTT.

The gene calls are TRBV12-3 or TRBV12-4 and TRBJ2-5; TRBD1 aligns across 7 bases. The CDR3 length is 14 residues. Trimming took 4 bases from V and 1 from J; bases not matched to a gene: 3. CDR3 loop: CASSSGQLQETQYF. As DNA, the CDR3 is TGTGCCAGCAGTTCGGGACAGCTCCAAGAGACCCAGTACTTC.

This clonotype was found many times. The J gene is TRBJ2-1, the V gene TRBV20-1; no firm D call. V lost 3 bases and J lost 1, with 13 bases in between. Looked up from germline, CDR1 is DFQATT and CDR2 is SNEGSKA (reference sequence). This CDR3 comprises 15 residues. The CDR3 DNA follows: TGCAGTGCTAGCTTCCCCGAGACTTCCTACAATGAGCAGTTCTTC. The encoded protein is CSASFPETSYNEQFF.

The gene calls are TRBV10-3 and TRBJ2-3; no clear D gene. From germline, CDR1 is ENHRY and CDR2 SYGVKD. The length of the CDR3 is 13 residues. V lost 8 bases and J 4 bases, leaving 13 bases between the germline ends. The CDR3 loop is CAIGPTPADTQYF. The CDR3 bases are TGTGCCATCGGTCCCACCCCGGCAGATACGCAGTATTTT.

This sequence joins TRBV7-2 and TRBJ2-7; 7 nucleotides agree with TRBD1. V shed 5 bases and J 2 bases; nucleotides not matched to a gene: 9. The CDR3 loop spans 15 amino acids. Germline CDR1 SGHTA, CDR2 FQGNSA. CDR3: CASSRTGTATYEQYF. CDR3 sequence (DNA): TGTGCCAGCAGCAGAACCGGGACAGCTACCTACGAGCAGTACTTC.

This clonotype was detected many times. The chain joins TRBV6-1 to TRBJ2-5; possibly TRBD2 for D (5 bases). Germline CDR1 and CDR2: MNHNS and SASEGT. The V gene lost 3 bases and the J gene lost 5 bases, with 19 bases spanning the gap. This CDR3 is built from 16 residues. CDR3 loop: CASSDPGGEGLETQYF. CDR3 bases: TGTGCCAGCAGTGATCCAGGCGGTGAGGGTTTGGAGACCCAGTACTTC.

This clonotype appeared many times. This chain uses TRBV24-1 with TRBJ1-1, with D unclear. CDR3 length equals 11 residues. Germline V gene data show CDR1 as KGHDR and CDR2 as SFDVKD. The V gene lost 12 bases and the J gene lost 4 bases, with 11 bases spanning the gap. CDR3 region: CAPLSITEAFF. The CDR3 nucleotides read TGTGCCCCGTTAAGCATCACTGAAGCTTTCTTT.

DNA for the CDR3: TGTGCCAGCAGCCAAGTTGACGAGCAGTACTTC. This codes for CASSQVDEQYF. The chain links TRBV3-1 to TRBJ2-7; no definite D call. Germline loops: CDR1 LGHDT, CDR2 YNNKEL (reference sequence). There are 11 residues in the CDR3. Trimming left V 1 base short and J 5 bases short, with 3 bases between.

As for this clonotype: A read error may account for a junction end that differs from germline. The CDR3 spells CASSLAGAMHGTQYF. CDR3 DNA: TGTGCCAGCAGCCTAGCGGGAGCCATGCATGGAACCCAGTACTTC. The chain is built from TRBV7-9 and TRBJ2-7; TRBD2 aligns across 10 bases. Germline V gene lookup returns CDR1 SEHNR and CDR2 FQNEAQ (reference sequence). This CDR3 has 15 amino acids.

The chain has TRBV12-3 or TRBV12-4 and TRBJ2-2; 8 nucleotides line up with TRBD2. V lost 7 bases to trimming and J lost 6 bases; unmatched junction nucleotides: 16. The CDR3 covers 17 residues. DNA for the CDR3: TGTGCCAGCACCCCTCTACCCACGGGGGGGCTAGCCGGGGAGCTGTTTTTT. Protein product: CASTPLPTGGLAGELFF.

A single count supports this clonotype. V and J are TRBV2 and TRBJ1-2; D unresolved. The CDR3 totals 14 residues. The ends were cut back, 6 bases at V and 0 bases at J, with 11 bases in the middle. Germline-derived CDR1 and CDR2 are SNHLY and FYNNEI. CDR3 sequence reads: CASSQDRANYGYTF. The CDR3 DNA sequence: TGTGCCAGCAGCCAAGATAGGGCTAACTATGGCTACACCTTC.

For this clonotype: A junction end diverges from the germline sequence, so it may reflect a read error. The chain joins TRBV15 to TRBJ2-5; D may be TRBD2 (5 bases). This CDR3 region has 13 residues. In germline, CDR1 is LNHNV, CDR2 YYDKDF (reference sequence). CDR3 loop: CATSRDRAETQCF. CDR3 in DNA: TGTGCCACCAGCAGAGACCGAGCGGAGACCCAGTGCTTC. The variable domain in full, completed from reference TRBV15 and TRBJ2-5, reads DAMVIQNPRYQVTQFGKPVTLSCSQTLNHNVMYWYQQKSSQAPKLLFHYYDKDFNNEADTPDNFQSRRPNTSFCFLDIRSPGLGDTAMYLCATSRDRAETQCFGPGTRLLVL.

The chain recombines TRBV5-4 with TRBJ2-5; 8 bases agree with TRBD1. The CDR3 is 15 amino acids. Germline CDR1 is SGHNT and CDR2 is YYREEE (reference sequence). Trimming cost V 0 bases and J 2 bases; bases outside gene matches: 3. The CDR3 nucleotides are TGTGCCAGCAGCTTGGGGGGACAGGTTCAAGAGACCCAGTACTTC. It is translated as CASSLGGQVQETQYF. The full variable domain, in which reference TRBV5-4 and TRBJ2-5 provide the parts outside the CDR3, is ETGVTQSPTHLIKTRGQQVTLRCSSQSGHNTVSWYQQALGQGPQFIFQYYREEENGRGNFPPRFSGLQFPNYSSELNVNALELDDSALYLCASSLGGQVQETQYFGPGTRLLVL.

The chain is built from TRBV12-3 or TRBV12-4 and TRBJ1-1; maybe TRBD1 (5 bases). The CDR3 loop spans 14 amino acids. Between the trimmed V and J ends, which lost 4 bases and 0 bases, there was a span of 9 bases. CDR3: CASSSGYLNTEAFF. CDR3 nucleotides: TGTGCCAGCAGTTCAGGGTACCTGAACACTGAAGCTTTCTTT.